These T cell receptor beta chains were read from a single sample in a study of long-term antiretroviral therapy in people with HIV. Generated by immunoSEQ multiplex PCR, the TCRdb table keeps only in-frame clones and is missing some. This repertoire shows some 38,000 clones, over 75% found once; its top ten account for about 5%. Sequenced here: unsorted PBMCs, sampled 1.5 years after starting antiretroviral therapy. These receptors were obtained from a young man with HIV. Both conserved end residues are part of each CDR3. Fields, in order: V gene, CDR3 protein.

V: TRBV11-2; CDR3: CASRSGTGDYGTEAFF
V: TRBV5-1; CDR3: CASTQDGATEAFF
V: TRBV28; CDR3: CASSFTRGWTEAFF
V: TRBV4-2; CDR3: CASSQDDSLAGGWYTGELFF
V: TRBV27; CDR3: CASSLRGQGAEQYF
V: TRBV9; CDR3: CASSVEGQGYSEQYF
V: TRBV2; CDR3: CASTLRVGEQFF
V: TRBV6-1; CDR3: CASRPGQYSNQPQHF
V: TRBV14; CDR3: CASSQGQGQGRRGYTF
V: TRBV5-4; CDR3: CASSLDPSGSSLGYEQYF
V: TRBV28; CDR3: CASSLPPPGLPYEQYF
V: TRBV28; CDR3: CASSPSRPHREQYF
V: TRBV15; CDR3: CATSTSGGKHYEQYF
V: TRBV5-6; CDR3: CASSLRGPRATEAFF
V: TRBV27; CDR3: CASRGQGIVTEAFF
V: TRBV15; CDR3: CATSSSGWTFYTF
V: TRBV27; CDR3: CASSLSSRSEQYF
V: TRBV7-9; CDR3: CASSLGGKPYEQYF
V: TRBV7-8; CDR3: CASSFRDRIPKLFF
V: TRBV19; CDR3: CASHQGLPNTEAFF
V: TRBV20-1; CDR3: CSAYLVGQQYF
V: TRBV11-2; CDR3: CASSLDLVAVGEQFF
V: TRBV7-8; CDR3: CASSLLTGGSGGYTF
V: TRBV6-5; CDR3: CASSRTHSGANVLTF
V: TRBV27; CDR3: CASSLGGPQYF
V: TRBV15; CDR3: CATSREGVDSEQYF
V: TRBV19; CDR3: CASSQGTGGTYEQYF
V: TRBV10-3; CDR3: CAISEPGQGYTGELFF
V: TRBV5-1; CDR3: CASSPYQNTEAFF
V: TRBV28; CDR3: CASSPQGSGRYGYTF
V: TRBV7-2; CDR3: CASSNNYEQYF
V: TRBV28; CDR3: CASGTYEQYF
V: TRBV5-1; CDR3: CASSQGGYGYTF
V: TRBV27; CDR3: CASSSAGTEAFF
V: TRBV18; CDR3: CASSPAGGISQPQHF
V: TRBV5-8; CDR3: CASSSGLTAAETQYF
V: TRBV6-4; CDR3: CASSELYEQYF
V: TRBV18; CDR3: CASSPRKDRSLENTIYF
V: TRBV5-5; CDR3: CASSPRGRPEEQYF
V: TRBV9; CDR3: CASSGKTSDHSEQYF
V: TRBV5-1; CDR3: CASSLGDRIATDTQYF
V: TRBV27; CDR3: CASSLWVAAYNEQFF
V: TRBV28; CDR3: CASSPGVLYEQYF
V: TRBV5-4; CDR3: CASSLLDTQYF
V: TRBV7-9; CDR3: CASSLEVTASGANVLTF
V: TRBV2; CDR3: CASRPWGGSNTEAFF
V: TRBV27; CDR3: CASSFSVISYEQYF
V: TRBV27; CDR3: CASSNLGTGAYNEQFF
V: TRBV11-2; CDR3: CASSEGGISDGYTF
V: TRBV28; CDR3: CASSFGPTYEQYF
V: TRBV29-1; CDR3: CSVWGTSGSRPGELFF
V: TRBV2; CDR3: CASGLAGADTQYF
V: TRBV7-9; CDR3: CASSLAGGETQYF
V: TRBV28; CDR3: CASSLKTGRREKLFF
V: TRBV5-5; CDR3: CASSLQGYSNQPQHF
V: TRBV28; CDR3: CASSSNNREFGNWDGYTF
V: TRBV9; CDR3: CASSVFREAGELFF
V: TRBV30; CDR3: CAGGTSGIGAETQYF
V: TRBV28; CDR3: CASGAGLAYEQYF